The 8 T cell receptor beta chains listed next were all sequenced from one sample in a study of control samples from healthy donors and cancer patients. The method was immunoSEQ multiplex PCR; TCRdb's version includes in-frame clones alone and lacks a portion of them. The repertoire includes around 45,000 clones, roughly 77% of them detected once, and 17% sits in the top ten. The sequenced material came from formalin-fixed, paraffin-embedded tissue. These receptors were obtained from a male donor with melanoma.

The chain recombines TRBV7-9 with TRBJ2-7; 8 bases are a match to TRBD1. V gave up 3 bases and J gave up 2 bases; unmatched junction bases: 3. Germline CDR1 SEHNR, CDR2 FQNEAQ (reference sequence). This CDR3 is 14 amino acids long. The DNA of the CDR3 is TGTGCCAGCAGCTTCATCAGGGGGCCCTACGAGCAGTACTTC. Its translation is CASSFIRGPYEQYF.

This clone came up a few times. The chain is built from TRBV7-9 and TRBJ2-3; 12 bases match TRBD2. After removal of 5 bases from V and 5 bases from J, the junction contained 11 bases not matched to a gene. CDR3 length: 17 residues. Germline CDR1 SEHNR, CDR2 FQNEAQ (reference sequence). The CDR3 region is CASSTLGLAGPLDTQYF. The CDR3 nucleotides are TGTGCCAGCAGCACCTTGGGACTAGCGGGTCCGTTAGATACGCAGTATTTT.

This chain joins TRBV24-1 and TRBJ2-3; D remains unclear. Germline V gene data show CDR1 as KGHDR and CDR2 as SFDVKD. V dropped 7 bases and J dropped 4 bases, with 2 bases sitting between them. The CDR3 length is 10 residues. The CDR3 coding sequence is TGTGCCACCAGATCAGATACGCAGTATTTT. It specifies CATRSDTQYF.

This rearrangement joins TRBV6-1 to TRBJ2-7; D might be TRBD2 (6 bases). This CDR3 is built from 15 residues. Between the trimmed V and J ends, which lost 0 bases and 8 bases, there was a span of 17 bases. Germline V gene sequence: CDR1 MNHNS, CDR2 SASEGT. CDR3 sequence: CASSEALHVEGKQYF. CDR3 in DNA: TGTGCCAGCAGTGAAGCGCTTCACGTGGAGGGGAAGCAGTACTTC.

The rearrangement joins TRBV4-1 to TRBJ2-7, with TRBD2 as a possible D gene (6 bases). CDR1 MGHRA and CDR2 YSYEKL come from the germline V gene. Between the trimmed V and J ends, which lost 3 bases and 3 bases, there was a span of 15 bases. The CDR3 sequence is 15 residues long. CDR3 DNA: TGCGCCAGCAGCCAGTTCCGGGAGAGGAACTACGAGCAGTACTTC. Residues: CASSQFRERNYEQYF.

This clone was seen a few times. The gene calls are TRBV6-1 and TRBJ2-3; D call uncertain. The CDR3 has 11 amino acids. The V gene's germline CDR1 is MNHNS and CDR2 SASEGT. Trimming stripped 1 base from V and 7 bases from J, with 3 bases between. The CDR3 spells CASSEGYTQYF. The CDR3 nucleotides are TGTGCCAGCAGTGAAGGTTATACGCAGTATTTT.

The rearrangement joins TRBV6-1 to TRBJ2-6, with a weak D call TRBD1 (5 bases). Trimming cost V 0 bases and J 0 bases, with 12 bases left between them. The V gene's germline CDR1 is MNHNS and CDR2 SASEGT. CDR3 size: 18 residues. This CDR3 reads CASSEAAAGPSGANVLTF. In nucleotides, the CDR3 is TGTGCCAGCAGTGAAGCGGCGGCAGGGCCCTCTGGGGCCAACGTCCTGACTTTC.

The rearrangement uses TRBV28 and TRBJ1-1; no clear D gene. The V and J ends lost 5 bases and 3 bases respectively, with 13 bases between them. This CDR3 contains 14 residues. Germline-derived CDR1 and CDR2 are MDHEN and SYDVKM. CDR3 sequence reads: CASSDTWGDTEAFF. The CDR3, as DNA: TGTGCCAGCAGTGATACATGGGGAGACACTGAAGCTTTCTTT.